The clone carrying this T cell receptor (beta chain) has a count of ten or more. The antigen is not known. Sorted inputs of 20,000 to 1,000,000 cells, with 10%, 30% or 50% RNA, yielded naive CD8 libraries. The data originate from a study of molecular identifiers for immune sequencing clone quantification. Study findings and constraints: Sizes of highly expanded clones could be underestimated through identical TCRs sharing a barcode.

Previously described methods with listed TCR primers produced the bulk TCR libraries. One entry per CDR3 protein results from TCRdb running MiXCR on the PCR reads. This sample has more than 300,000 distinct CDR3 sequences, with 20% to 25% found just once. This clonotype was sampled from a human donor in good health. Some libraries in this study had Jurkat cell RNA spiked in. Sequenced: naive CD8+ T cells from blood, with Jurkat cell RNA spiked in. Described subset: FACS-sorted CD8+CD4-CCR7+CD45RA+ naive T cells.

This CDR3 reads CAIRTGANTEAFF. In DNA, the CDR3 is TGTGCCATCAGGACAGGGGCGAACACTGAAGCTTTCTTT. The chain employs TRBV10-3 and TRBJ1-1, with 8 bases fitting TRBD1. J gave up 1 base and V 6 bases, and 1 base lay outside the gene matches. The CDR3 is 13 residues long. CDR1 ENHRY and CDR2 SYGVKD come from the germline V gene.